This TCR beta chain derives from a study of T cell changes during pregnancy in multiple sclerosis. The method was immunoSEQ multiplex PCR; TCRdb's version includes in-frame clones alone and lacks a portion of them. The sample holds around 50,000 clones, over 80% seen once. The CDR3 runs to 16 residues. The ends lost 3 bases at V and 3 bases at J; junction bases unmatched: 7. The germline V gene has CDR1 KGHSH and CDR2 LQKENI. The source material was CD4+ T cells from peripheral blood mononuclear cells, sampled after pregnancy. The sequence was obtained from a female donor in good health, enrolled as a control in a pregnancy study. The V gene is TRBV18, the J gene TRBJ1-1; TRBD1 aligns across 10 bases. CDR3 region: CASSPRQGAKDTEAFF. CDR3 in DNA: TGTGCCAGCTCACCTAGACAGGGGGCCAAAGACACTGAAGCTTTCTTT. Variable domain in full (rest from reference TRBV18 and TRBJ1-1): NAGVMQNPRHLVRRRGQEARLRCSPMKGHSHVYWYRQLPEEGLKFMVYLQKENIIDESGMPKERFSAEFPKEGPSILRIQQVVRGDSAAYFCASSPRQGAKDTEAFFGQGTRLTVV.